The clone carrying this T cell receptor (beta chain) has just one count. These data come from a study of blood T cell repertoires in COVID-19. Looking at the study overall: In each case, the material was cDNA or gDNA derived from T cells, B-cell-depleted T cells, or PBMCs.

V lost 5 bases to trimming and J lost 5 bases, with 9 bases between them. This CDR3 has 12 amino acids. Germline V gene lookup returns CDR1 KGHSH and CDR2 LQKENI. Everyone who took part was roughly 18 to 89 years old, and they came from about 25 US areas. Each recovered donor of Cohort 3 presented with two negative PCRs, clearance, or symptom resolution. Using immunoSEQ multiplex PCR, the repertoire was profiled, and TCRdb retains in-frame clones only, with some absent. The repertoire includes 150,000 to 200,000 clones, roughly 85% of them detected once, and roughly 10% sits in the top ten. The sequenced material came from PBMCs or T cells enriched from blood (not recorded which). The TCR comes from a woman aged 18-29 years who had recovered from COVID-19. The chain carries TRBV18 and TRBJ2-5, with D perhaps matching TRBD1 (6 bases). CDR3 DNA sequence: TGTGCCAGCTCAAGGGGGTTGGAGACCCAGTACTTC. It codes for CASSRGLETQYF.